This T cell receptor beta chain is drawn from a study of blood T cell repertoires in COVID-19. The wider study: COVID-19 samples from acute and convalescent phases originated in the United States, Italy and Spain. The analysed material was cDNA or gDNA that came from T cells, B-cell-depleted T cells, or PBMCs.

The method was immunoSEQ multiplex PCR; TCRdb's version includes in-frame clones alone and lacks a portion of them. The sample gives about 150,000 clones, over 65% of which show up once; 4.8% is in the top ten. Sequenced material: peripheral blood. This receptor was obtained from a human donor in a cohort sampled during active COVID-19.

As DNA, the CDR3 is TGTGCCAGTAGTATAGCGCTAGTCCCAGGGGCTGGGGCCAACGTCCTGACTTTC. Amino acids: CASSIALVPGAGANVLTF. The chain is built from TRBV19 and TRBJ2-6, with a possible D match to TRBD1 (6 bases). In germline, CDR1 is LNHDA, CDR2 SQIVND (reference sequence). V dropped 1 base and J dropped 2 bases, with 15 bases sitting between them. This CDR3 has 18 residues.